These T cell receptor beta chains were read from a single sample in a study of CD8+ T cells in alopecia areata. Profiled with immunoSEQ multiplex PCR; TCRdb holds only in-frame clones, not every one. The table records some 120,000 clones, approximately 47% of them present only once. Sequencing used NKG2D-low CD8+ T cells sorted from blood. Receptor source: a human donor with alopecia areata. Each CDR3 is given with its conserved first and last residue. A D gene is named only where the DNA matches it firmly. Clone size is shown for a subset of rows, as once, few, many or a class of expanded clone.

>TRBJ2-7|.|TRBV29-1|few
TGCAGCGTTGAACTGGAGAGCATCTACGAGCAGTACTTC
CSVELESIYEQYF
>TRBJ2-5|.|TRBV29-1|.
TGCAGCGTTGCCCCCGCCTTGGACTTATTTCAAGAGACCCAGTACTTC
CSVAPALDLFQETQYF
>TRBJ1-2|TRBD1|TRBV15|.
TGTGCCACCAGCAGCGGACAGGGGCTCCTTGGCTACACCTTC
CATSSGQGLLGYTF
>TRBJ2-5|.|TRBV6-5|.
TGTGCCAGCAGTTACCGGGACGATATTCGGCGGGAGACCCAGTACTTC
CASSYRDDIRRETQYF
>TRBJ1-1|.|TRBV30|.
TGTGCCTGGAGTGTAGCGGAGAACACTGAAGCTTTCTTT
CAWSVAENTEAFF
>TRBJ1-1|.|TRBV29-1|.
TGCAGCGTTCTTGGGACAACAAACACTGAAGCTTTCTTT
CSVLGTTNTEAFF
>TRBJ2-5|.|TRBV30|.
TGTGCCGGTGGGGGAGAGACCCAGTACTTC
CAGGGETQYF
>TRBJ1-4|TRBD1|TRBV29-1|.
TGCAGCGTTGAAGACGAGGACAGGGTTGATGAAAAACTGTTTTTT
CSVEDEDRVDEKLFF
>TRBJ2-7|.|TRBV29-1|.
TGCAGCGTCTCGACAGGTACCTACGAGCAGTACTTC
CSVSTGTYEQYF
>TRBJ2-5|.|TRBV5-1|few
TGCGCCAGCAGTCCCAGCCGAGGGGAGACCCAGTACTTC
CASSPSRGETQYF
>TRBJ2-5|TRBD2|TRBV28|few
TGTGCCAGCAGTATAATGACTAGCGGGATTCATGAGACCCAGTACTTC
CASSIMTSGIHETQYF
>TRBJ2-7|TRBD2|TRBV7-2|.
TGTGCCAGCAGCTTAGAGCTAGCGGGAGGTTCCGAGCAGTACTTC
CASSLELAGGSEQYF
>TRBJ2-3|.|TRBV29-1|few
TGCAGCGTTGAATCTTCGGCTGGTGATACGCAGTATTTT
CSVESSAGDTQYF
>TRBJ2-7|.|TRBV11-2|.
TGTGCCAGCAGCCATGACTACCGAACCTGGACCCCCTACGAGCAGTACTTC
CASSHDYRTWTPYEQYF
>TRBJ1-1|.|TRBV5-4|.
TGTGCCAGCAGCCTCGGGACACACACTGAAGCTTTCTTT
CASSLGTHTEAFF
>TRBJ2-7|TRBD1|TRBV27|few
TGTGCCAGCAGGCTAGCCGGGACAGGCTCCTACGAGCAGTACTTC
CASRLAGTGSYEQYF
>TRBJ2-1|TRBD2|TRBV28|.
TGTGCCAGCAGGAGACTAGCGGGATACAATGAGCAGTTCTTC
CASRRLAGYNEQFF
>TRBJ1-2|.|TRBV29-1|.
TGCAGCGTCATAGGGGCCCAGGGGGGCTACACCTTC
CSVIGAQGGYTF
>TRBJ2-7|.|TRBV5-6|.
TGTGCCAGCAGCCCGGGCCGATACGAGCAGTACTTC
CASSPGRYEQYF
>TRBJ2-5|TRBD1|TRBV11-2|.
TGTGCCAGCAGCTTAGGGAAGGGGGCAGAGACCCAGTACTTC
CASSLGKGAETQYF
>TRBJ1-2|TRBD1|TRBV2|.
TGTGCCAGCAGGGAACAGGGGTCCTATGGCTACACCTTC
CASREQGSYGYTF
>TRBJ1-1|TRBD1|TRBV29-1|.
TGCAGCGTTGAAACCCGGTCCCGAAGGACAGGGAACACTGAAGCTTTCTTT
CSVETRSRRTGNTEAFF
>TRBJ2-1|.|TRBV27|.
TGTGCCAGCAGGAGAGGGGTGTTGCAGTTCTTC
CASRRGVLQFF
>TRBJ2-2|.|TRBV7-9|few
TGTGCCAGCAGCCCTCGCTGGAACACCGGGGAGCTGTTTTTT
CASSPRWNTGELFF
>TRBJ2-2|TRBD2|TRBV5-4|.
TGTGCCAGCAGCACGCGGGGGGCTCCCGGGGAGCTGTTTTTT
CASSTRGAPGELFF
>TRBJ2-5|TRBD2|TRBV29-1|.
TGCAGCGTTGAAGACGGGGGGGGCCGCCCGGGAGAGACCCAGTACTTC
CSVEDGGGRPGETQYF
>TRBJ2-6|.|TRBV29-1|.
TGCAGCGTTGAAGAAGCAGCCCGAATTGGGGCCAACGTCCTGACTTTC
CSVEEAARIGANVLTF
>TRBJ1-5|.|TRBV27|.
TGTGCCAGCAGTTTCGGTCAGCCCCAGCATTTT
CASSFGQPQHF
>TRBJ2-5|.|TRBV28|few
TGTGCCAGCATTCCCGTAGGACGGAACCAAGAGACCCAGTACTTC
CASIPVGRNQETQYF
>TRBJ2-7|.|TRBV30|.
TGTGCCTGGCATGACAACTCCTACGAGCAGTACTTC
CAWHDNSYEQYF
>TRBJ2-3|.|TRBV5-6|.
TGTGCCAGCAGCCTGGCGCGGGGAGTAATAGATACGCAGTATTTT
CASSLARGVIDTQYF
>TRBJ2-1|.|TRBV30|.
TGTGCCTGGAGTTTAATCGGGATTAATGAGCAGTTCTTC
CAWSLIGINEQFF
>TRBJ1-2|.|TRBV29-1|.
TGCAGCGTTTTAGGGGAGGGCTACACCTTC
CSVLGEGYTF
>TRBJ2-5|.|TRBV29-1|.
TGCAGCGCCCTGGGTGAGACCCAGTACTTC
CSALGETQYF
>TRBJ2-7|.|TRBV29-1|.
TGCAGCGTAAAACAGGAATCTGTTTACGAGCAGTACTTC
CSVKQESVYEQYF
>TRBJ2-1|.|TRBV20-1|.
TGCAGTGCTTCTCCCAGCAATGAGCAGTTCTTC
CSASPSNEQFF
>TRBJ2-2|.|TRBV29-1|.
TGCAGCGTTGAACAGGCGGAGGGCGGGGAGCTGTTTTTT
CSVEQAEGGELFF